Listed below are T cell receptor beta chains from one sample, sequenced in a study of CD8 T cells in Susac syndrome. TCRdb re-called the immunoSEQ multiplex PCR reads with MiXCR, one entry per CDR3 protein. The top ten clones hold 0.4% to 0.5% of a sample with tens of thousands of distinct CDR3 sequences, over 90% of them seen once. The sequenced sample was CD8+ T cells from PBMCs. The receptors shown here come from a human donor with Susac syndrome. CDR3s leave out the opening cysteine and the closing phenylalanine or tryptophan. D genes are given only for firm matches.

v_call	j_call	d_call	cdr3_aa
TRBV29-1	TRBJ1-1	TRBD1	SVVGGFGLKDTEAF
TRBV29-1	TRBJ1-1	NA	SVVGAEAF
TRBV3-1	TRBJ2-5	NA	ASSHPMALQETQY
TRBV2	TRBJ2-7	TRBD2	ASSPRDYSYEQY
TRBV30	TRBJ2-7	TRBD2	AWMGGDSSYEQY
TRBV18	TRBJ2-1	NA	ASSITYRVRKNTGNEQF
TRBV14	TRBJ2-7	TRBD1	ASSSRDSYEQY
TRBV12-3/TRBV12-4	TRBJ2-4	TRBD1	ASSQTGGWYIQY
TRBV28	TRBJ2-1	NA	ASSPDPGYNEQF
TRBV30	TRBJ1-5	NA	AWSGGTGQPQH